This T cell receptor beta chain is from a study of blood T cell repertoires in COVID-19. About the research overall: Some COVID-19 samples were acute and others convalescent; all came from the United States, Italy and Spain.

Enrolled during active infection, Seattle patients were then followed longitudinally. As originally analysed: Counts of nucleated cells, estimated from reference gene primer amplification, were obtained. Libraries were prepared by immunoSEQ multiplex PCR; TCRdb keeps only in-frame clonotypes and omits some of them. V and J calls and clone size come straight from that table; D and trimming were deduced from the DNA. The data show 150,000 to 200,000 clones, with around 94% seen just once and approximately 0.8% held by the top ten. Germline CDR1 and CDR2: WNHNN and SYGVQD (reference sequence). The CDR3 runs to 15 residues. J gave up 4 bases and V 4 bases, and 3 bases lay outside the gene matches.

The sequence was collected from a man aged 25 to 40 with COVID-19, enrolled during active disease. Sample: peripheral blood. The chain couples TRBV10-1 to TRBJ2-5, with 13 positions matching TRBD2. CDR3 in amino acids: CASSAGTSGAETQYF. CDR3 DNA sequence: TGCGCCAGCAGTGCCGGGACTAGCGGGGCAGAGACCCAGTACTTC.